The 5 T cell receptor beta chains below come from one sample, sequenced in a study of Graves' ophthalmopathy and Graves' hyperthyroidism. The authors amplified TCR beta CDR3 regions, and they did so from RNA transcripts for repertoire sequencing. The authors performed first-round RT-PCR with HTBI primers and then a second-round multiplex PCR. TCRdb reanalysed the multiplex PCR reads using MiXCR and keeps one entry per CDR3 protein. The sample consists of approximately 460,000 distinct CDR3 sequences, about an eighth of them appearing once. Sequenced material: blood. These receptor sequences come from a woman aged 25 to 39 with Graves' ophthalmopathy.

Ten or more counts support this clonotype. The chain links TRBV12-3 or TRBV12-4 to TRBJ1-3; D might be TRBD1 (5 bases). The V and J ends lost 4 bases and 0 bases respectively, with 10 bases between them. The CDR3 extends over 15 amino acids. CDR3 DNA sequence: TGTGCCAGCAGTTCGGGACGGATCTCTGGAAACACCATATATTTT. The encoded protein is CASSSGRISGNTIYF.

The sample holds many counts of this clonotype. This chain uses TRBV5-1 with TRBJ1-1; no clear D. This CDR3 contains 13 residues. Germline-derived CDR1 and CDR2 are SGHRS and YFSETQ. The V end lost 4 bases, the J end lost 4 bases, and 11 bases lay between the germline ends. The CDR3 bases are TGCGCCAGCAGCCATCCGACGGGCACTGAAGCTTTCTTT. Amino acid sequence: CASSHPTGTEAFF.

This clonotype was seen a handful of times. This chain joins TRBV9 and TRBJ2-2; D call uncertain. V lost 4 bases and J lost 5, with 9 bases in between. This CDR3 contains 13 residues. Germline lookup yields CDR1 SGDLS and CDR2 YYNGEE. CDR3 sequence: CASSPARTGELFF. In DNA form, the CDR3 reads TGTGCCAGCAGCCCGGCCCGGACCGGGGAGCTGTTTTTT.

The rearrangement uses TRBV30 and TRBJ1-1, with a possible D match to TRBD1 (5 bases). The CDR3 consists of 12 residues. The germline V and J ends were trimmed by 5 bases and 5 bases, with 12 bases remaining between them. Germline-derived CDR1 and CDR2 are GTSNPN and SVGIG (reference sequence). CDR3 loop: CAWGDAETEAFF. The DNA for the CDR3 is TGTGCCTGGGGGGACGCCGAGACTGAAGCTTTCTTT.

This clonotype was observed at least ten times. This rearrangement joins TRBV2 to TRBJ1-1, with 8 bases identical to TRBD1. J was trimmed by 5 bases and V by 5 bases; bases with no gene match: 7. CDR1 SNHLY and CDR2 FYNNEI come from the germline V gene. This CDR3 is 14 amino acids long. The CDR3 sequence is CASSSTGGWTEAFF. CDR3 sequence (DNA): TGTGCCAGCAGTTCTACAGGGGGTTGGACTGAAGCTTTCTTT.